This TCR beta chain originates from a study of blood T cell repertoires in COVID-19. Study in general: Acute-phase and convalescent COVID-19 samples originated in the United States, Italy and Spain.

Losses at the gene ends were 6 bases for V and 8 bases for J; bases not matched to a gene: 13. The CDR3 contains 16 residues. Per germline, CDR1 SNHLY and CDR2 FYNNEI. Generated by immunoSEQ multiplex PCR, the TCRdb table keeps only in-frame clones and is missing some. The sample records fewer than 200,000 clones, approximately 74% being singletons. The rearrangement uses TRBV2 and TRBJ1-4; TRBD1 aligns across 9 bases. The sample taken for sequencing was peripheral blood. This sequence was found in a woman aged 80 or over with acute or convalescent COVID-19. CDR3 DNA sequence: TGTGCCAGCAGGACGCTTAGAGGACAGGGGAACGAAAAACTGTTTTTT. Its protein product is CASRTLRGQGNEKLFF.